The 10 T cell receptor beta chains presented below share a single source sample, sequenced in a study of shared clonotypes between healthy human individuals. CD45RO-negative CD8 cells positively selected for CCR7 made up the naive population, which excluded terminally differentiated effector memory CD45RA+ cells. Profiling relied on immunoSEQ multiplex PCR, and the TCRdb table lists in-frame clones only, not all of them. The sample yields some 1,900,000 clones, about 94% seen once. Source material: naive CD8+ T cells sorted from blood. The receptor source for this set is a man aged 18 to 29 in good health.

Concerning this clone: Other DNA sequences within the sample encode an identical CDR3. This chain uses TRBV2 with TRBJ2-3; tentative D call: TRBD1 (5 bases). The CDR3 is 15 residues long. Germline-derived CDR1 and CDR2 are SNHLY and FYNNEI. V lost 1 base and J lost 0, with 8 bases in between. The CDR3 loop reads CASSEGTGSTDTQYF. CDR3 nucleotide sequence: TGTGCCAGCAGTGAAGGCACAGGAAGCACAGATACGCAGTATTTT. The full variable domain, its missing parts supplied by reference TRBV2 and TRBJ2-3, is EPEVTQTPSHQVTQMGQEVILRCVPISNHLYFYWYRQILGQKVEFLVSFYNNEISEKSEIFDDQFSVERPDGSNFTLKIRSTKLEDSAMYFCASSEGTGSTDTQYFGPGTRLTVL.

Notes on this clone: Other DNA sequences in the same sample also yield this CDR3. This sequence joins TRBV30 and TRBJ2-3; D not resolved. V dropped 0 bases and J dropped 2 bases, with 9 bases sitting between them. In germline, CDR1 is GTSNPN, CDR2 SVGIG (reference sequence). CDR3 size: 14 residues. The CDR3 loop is CAWSVLGNTDTQYF. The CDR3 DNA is TGTGCCTGGAGTGTACTGGGGAACACAGATACGCAGTATTTT.

CDR3 region: CASSLLLREVYNEQFF. The CDR3 DNA reads TGTGCCAGCAGTTTACTTCTGCGGGAGGTCTACAATGAGCAGTTCTTC. The chain recombines TRBV27 with TRBJ2-1, with 8 bases that match TRBD2. V lost 2 bases and J lost 3; bases outside the gene matches: 6. CDR3 length: 16 residues. The germline V gene has CDR1 MNHEY and CDR2 SMNVEV (reference sequence).

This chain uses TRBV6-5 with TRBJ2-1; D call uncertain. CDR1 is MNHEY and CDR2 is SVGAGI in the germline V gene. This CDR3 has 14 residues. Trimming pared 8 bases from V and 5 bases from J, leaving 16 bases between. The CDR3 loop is CASAWISHNNEQFF. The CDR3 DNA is TGTGCCAGCGCCTGGATTAGCCACAACAATGAGCAGTTCTTC.

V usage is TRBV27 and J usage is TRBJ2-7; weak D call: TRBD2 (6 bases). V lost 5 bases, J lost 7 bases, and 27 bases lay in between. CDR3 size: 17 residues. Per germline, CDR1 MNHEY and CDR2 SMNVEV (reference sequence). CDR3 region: CASSPNGFFSMAGEQYF. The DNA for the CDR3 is TGTGCCAGCAGTCCCAACGGATTTTTCTCCATGGCGGGAGAGCAGTACTTC.

CDR3 protein: CASKFRDQSYNEQFF. The CDR3 DNA sequence: TGTGCCAGTAAGTTCCGGGACCAGTCCTACAATGAGCAGTTCTTC. The chain employs TRBV19 and TRBJ2-1, with D perhaps assigned TRBD1 or TRBD2 (5 bases each). Trimming shortened V by 7 bases and J by 1 base, and 14 bases separated the two germline ends. This CDR3 contains 15 residues. Germline V gene lookup returns CDR1 LNHDA and CDR2 SQIVND (reference sequence).

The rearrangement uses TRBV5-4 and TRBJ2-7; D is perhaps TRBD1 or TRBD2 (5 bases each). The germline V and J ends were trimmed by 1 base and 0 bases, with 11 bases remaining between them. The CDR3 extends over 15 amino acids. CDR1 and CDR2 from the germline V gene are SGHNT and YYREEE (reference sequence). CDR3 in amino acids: CASSLWAGSSYEQYF. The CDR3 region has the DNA TGTGCCAGCAGCTTGTGGGCAGGGAGCTCCTACGAGCAGTACTTC. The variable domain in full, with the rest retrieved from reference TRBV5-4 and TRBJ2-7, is ETGVTQSPTHLIKTRGQQVTLRCSSQSGHNTVSWYQQALGQGPQFIFQYYREEENGRGNFPPRFSGLQFPNYSSELNVNALELDDSALYLCASSLWAGSSYEQYFGPGTRLTVT.

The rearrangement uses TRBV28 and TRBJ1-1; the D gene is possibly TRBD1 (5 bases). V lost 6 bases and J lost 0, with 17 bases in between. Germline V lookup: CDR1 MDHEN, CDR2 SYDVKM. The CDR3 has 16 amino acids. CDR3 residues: CASRDTWTDLNTEAFF. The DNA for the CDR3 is TGTGCCAGCAGGGACACCTGGACTGACTTGAACACTGAAGCTTTCTTT.

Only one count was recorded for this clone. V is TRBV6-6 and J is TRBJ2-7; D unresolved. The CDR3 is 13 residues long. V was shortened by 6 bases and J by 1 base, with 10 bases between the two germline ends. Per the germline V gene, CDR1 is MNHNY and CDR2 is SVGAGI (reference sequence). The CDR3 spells CASRSSLSYEQYF. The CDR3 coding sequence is TGTGCCAGCAGGAGTAGCCTATCCTACGAGCAGTACTTC.

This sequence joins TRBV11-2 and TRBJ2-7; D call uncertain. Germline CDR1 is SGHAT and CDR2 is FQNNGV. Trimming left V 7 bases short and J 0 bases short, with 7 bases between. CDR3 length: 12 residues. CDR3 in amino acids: CASTADSYEQYF. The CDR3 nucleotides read TGTGCCAGCACCGCGGACTCCTACGAGCAGTACTTC. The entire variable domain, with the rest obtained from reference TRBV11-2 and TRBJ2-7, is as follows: EAGVAQSPRYKIIEKRQSVAFWCNPISGHATLYWYQQILGQGPKLLIQFQNNGVVDDSQLPKDRFSAERLKGVDSTLKIQPAKLEDSAVYLCASTADSYEQYFGPGTRLTVT.